This T cell receptor (beta chain) was captured by sequencing in a study of control samples from healthy donors and cancer patients. The germline gives CDR1 LGHNA, CDR2 YSLEER. The CDR3 spans 15 residues. With 0 bases removed from V and 4 bases from J, the gap between germline ends came to 12 bases. Method: immunoSEQ multiplex PCR; TCRdb's copy keeps in-frame clones and lacks some. In the table there are some 130,000 clones, over 85% of which are singletons. Sequencing was done on a sample of blood. The rearrangement links TRBV4-3 to TRBJ1-2; possibly TRBD1 for D (5 bases). The TCR sequence derives from a man aged 25-45 years in good health. CDR3 sequence reads: CASSQDRFRGYGYTF. For the CDR3, the DNA is TGCGCCAGCAGCCAAGATCGCTTTAGGGGCTATGGCTACACCTTC.